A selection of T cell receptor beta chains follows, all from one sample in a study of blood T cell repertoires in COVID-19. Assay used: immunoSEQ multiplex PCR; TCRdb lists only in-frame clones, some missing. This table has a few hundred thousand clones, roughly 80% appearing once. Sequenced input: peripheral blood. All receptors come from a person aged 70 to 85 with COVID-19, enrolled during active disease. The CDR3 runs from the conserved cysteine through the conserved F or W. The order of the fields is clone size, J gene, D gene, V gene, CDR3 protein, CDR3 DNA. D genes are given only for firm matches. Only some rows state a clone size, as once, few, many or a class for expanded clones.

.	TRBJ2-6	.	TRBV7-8	CASSRRKNPSGANVLTF	TGTGCCAGCAGCCGGCGGAAAAACCCCTCTGGGGCCAACGTCCTGACTTTC
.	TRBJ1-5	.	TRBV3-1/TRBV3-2	CASSQDGGGGQPQHF	TGTGCCAGCAGCCAAGATGGGGGAGGAGGCCAGCCCCAGCATTTT
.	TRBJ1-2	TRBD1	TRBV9	CASSTQGQGGYGYTF	TGTGCCAGCAGCACCCAAGGACAGGGGGGCTATGGCTACACCTTC
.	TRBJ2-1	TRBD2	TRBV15	CATSRDTSGSNEQFF	TGTGCCACCAGCAGAGATACTAGCGGGAGCAATGAGCAGTTCTTC
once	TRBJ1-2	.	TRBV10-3	CAISDTRAGYGYTF	TGTGCCATCAGTGATACGAGAGCGGGCTATGGCTACACCTTC
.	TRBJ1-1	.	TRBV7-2	CASSLDSRRGTEAFF	TGTGCCAGCAGCTTGGACAGTAGGAGAGGCACTGAAGCTTTCTTT
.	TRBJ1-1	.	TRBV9	CASSVGPNTEAFF	TGTGCCAGCAGCGTAGGGCCGAACACTGAAGCTTTCTTT
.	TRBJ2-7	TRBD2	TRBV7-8	CASSPRTSGGYEQYF	TGTGCCAGCAGCCCGAGGACTAGCGGGGGCTACGAGCAGTACTTC
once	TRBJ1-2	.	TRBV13	CASSLRPDSRTNYGYTF	TGTGCCAGCAGCTTACGCCCGGACTCCCGGACTAACTATGGCTACACCTTC
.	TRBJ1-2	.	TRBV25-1	CASRAPNYGYTF	TGTGCCAGCAGGGCCCCTAACTATGGCTACACCTTC
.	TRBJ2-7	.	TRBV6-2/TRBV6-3	CASSYSGSKQYF	TGTGCCAGCAGTTACTCGGGGAGCAAGCAGTACTTC
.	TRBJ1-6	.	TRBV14	CASSQETISPLHF	TGTGCCAGCAGCCAAGAAACAATTTCACCCCTCCACTTT
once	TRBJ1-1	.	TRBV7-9	CASSLDGRGAVGVEAFF	TGTGCCAGCAGCTTAGATGGTCGGGGGGCCGTGGGAGTTGAAGCTTTCTTT
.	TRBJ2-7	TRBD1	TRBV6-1	CASSEACFLATRTGVYCEQYF	TGTGCCAGCAGTGAAGCGTGTTTTCTGGCGACCCGGACAGGGGTTTATTGCGAGCAGTACTTC
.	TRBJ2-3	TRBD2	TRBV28	CASLAGAGGTDTQYF	TGTGCCAGCCTCGCCGGAGCGGGAGGCACAGATACGCAGTATTTT
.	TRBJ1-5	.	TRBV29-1	CSVGGGGQPQHF	TGCAGCGTTGGCGGGGGCGGTCAGCCCCAGCATTTT
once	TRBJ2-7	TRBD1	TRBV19	CASSPQGQISYEQYF	TGTGCCAGTAGTCCTCAGGGACAGATATCCTACGAGCAGTACTTC
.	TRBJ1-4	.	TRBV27	CASSLGRASNEKLFF	TGTGCCAGCAGTTTAGGCAGGGCAAGTAATGAAAAACTGTTTTTT
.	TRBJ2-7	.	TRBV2	CASSVSRRTYEQYF	TGTGCCAGCAGTGTAAGTAGAAGAACCTACGAGCAGTACTTC
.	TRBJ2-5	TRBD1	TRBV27	CASSPTGQGRKTQYF	TGTGCCAGCAGTCCAACGGGACAGGGTCGCAAGACCCAGTACTTC
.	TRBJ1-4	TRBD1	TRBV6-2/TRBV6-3	CASSSKRTGLAEKLFF	TGTGCCAGCAGTTCTAAGAGGACAGGGTTGGCTGAAAAACTGTTTTTT
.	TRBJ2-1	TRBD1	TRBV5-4	CASSLDRGDEQFF	TGTGCCAGCAGCTTGGACAGGGGCGATGAGCAGTTCTTC
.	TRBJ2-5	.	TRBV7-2	CASSSITSSRETQYF	TGTGCCAGCAGCTCTATTACGTCGTCCAGGGAGACCCAGTACTTC
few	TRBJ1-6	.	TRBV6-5	CASRLTEQSPLHF	TGTGCCAGCAGATTGACAGAACAATCACCCCTCCACTTT
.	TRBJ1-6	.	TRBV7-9	CASSLQSGNSPLHF	TGTGCCAGCAGCCTCCAAAGCGGGAATTCACCCCTCCACTTT
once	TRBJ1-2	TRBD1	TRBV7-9	CASSLSGQGYGYTF	TGTGCCAGCAGCTTATCCGGACAGGGTTACGGCTACACCTTC
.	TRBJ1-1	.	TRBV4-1	CASSQVKAENTEAFF	TGCGCCAGCAGCCAAGTCAAGGCGGAGAACACTGAAGCTTTCTTT
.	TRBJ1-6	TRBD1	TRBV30	CAWSPGTGYNSPLHF	TGTGCCTGGAGTCCCGGGACAGGCTATAATTCACCCCTCCACTTT
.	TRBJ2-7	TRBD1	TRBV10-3	CAISDRAGDRNEQYF	TGTGCCATCAGCGACAGGGCAGGGGACAGAAACGAGCAGTACTTC
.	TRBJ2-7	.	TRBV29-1	CSVRQTASYEQYF	TGCAGCGTAAGACAAACAGCATCCTACGAGCAGTACTTC
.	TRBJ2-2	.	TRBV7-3	CASSLWASSNTGELFF	TGTGCCAGCAGCTTATGGGCCAGTAGTAACACCGGGGAGCTGTTTTTT